Included here is one TCR beta chain sequence, with context. The V and J ends lost 7 bases and 2 bases respectively, with 14 bases between them. Germline values: CDR1 MNHEY, CDR2 SVGAGI. The CDR3 sequence is 15 residues long. Sequencing used immunoSEQ multiplex PCR; TCRdb keeps in-frame clones, though not all of them. Here the sample spans 40,000 to 55,000 clones, around 81% being singletons. The source of the sample is a study of T cells in localized non-small cell lung cancer. The J gene is TRBJ2-2, the V gene TRBV6-5, with D unresolved. The source was peripheral blood mononuclear cells, collected before any cancer treatment. The source of this sequence is a man between 40 and 70 years old with stage III lung adenocarcinoma. The chain's CDR3 is CASIRSGTNTGELFF. CDR3 in DNA: TGTGCCAGCATCAGATCAGGAACAAACACCGGGGAGCTGTTTTTT.